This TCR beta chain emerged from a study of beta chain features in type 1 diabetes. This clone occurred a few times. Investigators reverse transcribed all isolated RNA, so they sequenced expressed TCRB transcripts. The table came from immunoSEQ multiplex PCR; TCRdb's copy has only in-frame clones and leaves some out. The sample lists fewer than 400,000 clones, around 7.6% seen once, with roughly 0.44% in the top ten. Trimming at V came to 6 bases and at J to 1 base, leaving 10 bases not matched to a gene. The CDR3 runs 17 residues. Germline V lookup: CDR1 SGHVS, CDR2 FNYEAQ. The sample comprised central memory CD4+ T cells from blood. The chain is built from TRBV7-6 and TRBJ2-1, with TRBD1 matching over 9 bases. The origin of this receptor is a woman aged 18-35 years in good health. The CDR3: CASSRQGGTGSYNEQFF. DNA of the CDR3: TGTGCCAGCAGTCGGCAAGGAGGGACAGGGTCCTACAATGAGCAGTTCTTC.